These 8 T cell receptor beta chains were sequenced from one sample in a study of OX40 agonist ivuxolimab in advanced cancers. Using immunoSEQ multiplex PCR, the repertoire was profiled, and TCRdb retains in-frame clones only, with some absent. The sample carries some 94,000 clones, more than 75% recorded once. The material was CD4+ or CD8+ T cells sorted from blood, obtained in a trial of the OX40 agonist ivuxolimab. The receptors come from an adult with an advanced solid tumor such as melanoma, head and neck, liver or kidney cancer.

The rearrangement uses TRBV27 and TRBJ1-2; D is unclear. Trimming took off 5 bases at V and 1 base at J, with 14 bases between the two ends. CDR3 length: 15 amino acids. Germline V gene data show CDR1 as MNHEY and CDR2 as SMNVEV (reference sequence). DNA for the CDR3: TGTGCCAGCAGTAGCTACGAAGGACTTAACTATGGCTACACCTTC. Its protein is CASSSYEGLNYGYTF.

The rearrangement joins TRBV5-1 to TRBJ2-5; 9 bases are shared with TRBD2. Germline V gene data show CDR1 as SGHRS and CDR2 as YFSETQ. Trimming took 7 bases from V and 4 from J; bases not matched to a gene: 11. The CDR3 spans 15 residues. This CDR3 is CASQTLAGAAETQYF. CDR3 sequence (DNA): TGCGCCAGCCAAACTTTAGCGGGAGCGGCAGAGACCCAGTACTTC.

The chain carries TRBV28 and TRBJ1-4, with 11 bases matching TRBD1. This CDR3 comprises 16 residues. CDR1 MDHEN and CDR2 SYDVKM come from the germline V gene. With 2 bases clipped from V and 14 bases from J, the junction kept 13 bases outside the gene matches. This CDR3 reads CASSLPSGTGGIGLFF. Written as DNA, the CDR3 is TGTGCCAGCAGTTTACCCTCCGGGACAGGGGGAATAGGGCTGTTTTTT. Combining the CDR3 with reference TRBV28 and TRBJ1-4 gives the whole variable domain DVKVTQSSRYLVKRTGEKVFLECVQDMDHENMFWYRQDPGLGLRLIYFSYDVKMKEKGDIPEGYSVSREKKERFSLILESASTNQTSMYLCASSLPSGTGGIGLFFGSGTQLSVL.

This chain links TRBV15 with TRBJ2-1, with D possibly matching TRBD2 (5 bases). CDR3 size: 18 residues. Germline V gives CDR1 LNHNV, CDR2 YYDKDF (reference sequence). Deletions cut 3 bases from V and 0 bases from J, with 18 bases between. The CDR3 protein is CATSRGSPVRVSYNEQFF. The CDR3 nucleotides are TGTGCCACCAGCAGGGGGTCCCCCGTGCGGGTCTCCTACAATGAGCAGTTCTTC.

This clone showed up just once. This chain links TRBV7-9 with TRBJ1-1; 7 bases line up with TRBD1. J was trimmed by 4 bases and V by 5 bases; bases with no gene match: 10. From germline, CDR1 is SEHNR and CDR2 FQNEAQ (reference sequence). This CDR3 has 15 residues. This CDR3 is CASSGWTGGSTEAFF. The CDR3 bases are TGTGCCAGCAGCGGATGGACAGGAGGGAGCACTGAAGCTTTCTTT.

V gene TRBV9 combines with J gene TRBJ1-1; the D is unclear. Trimming removed 6 bases at V and 5 bases at J, with 14 bases between. CDR1 and CDR2 (germline): SGDLS, YYNGEE. The CDR3 runs to 13 residues. The chain's CDR3 is CASTAVAGTEAFF. In DNA form, the CDR3 reads TGTGCCAGCACGGCCGTAGCGGGGACTGAAGCTTTCTTT.

Only one count was recorded for this clone. This sequence joins TRBV5-1 and TRBJ2-7, with 8 bases matching TRBD1. V was clipped by 3 bases and J by 7 bases; unmatched bases: 9. This CDR3 comprises 14 residues. Germline CDR1 SGHRS, CDR2 YFSETQ. The DNA of the CDR3 is TGCGCCAGCAGCTGGGGACAGGAGGTTGGAGAGCAGTACTTC. Its translation is CASSWGQEVGEQYF.

This clone was detected once. J is TRBJ2-3 and V is TRBV28, with 10 positions matching TRBD2. This CDR3 spans 18 amino acids. From germline, CDR1 is MDHEN and CDR2 SYDVKM. V lost 3 bases to trimming and J lost 0 bases; unmatched junction nucleotides: 9. The CDR3 protein is CASSFFPTSGASTDTQYF. The CDR3 coding sequence is TGTGCCAGCAGTTTTTTCCCCACTAGCGGGGCTAGCACAGATACGCAGTATTTT. Full variable domain (rest looked up from reference TRBV28 and TRBJ2-3): DVKVTQSSRYLVKRTGEKVFLECVQDMDHENMFWYRQDPGLGLRLIYFSYDVKMKEKGDIPEGYSVSREKKERFSLILESASTNQTSMYLCASSFFPTSGASTDTQYFGPGTRLTVL.